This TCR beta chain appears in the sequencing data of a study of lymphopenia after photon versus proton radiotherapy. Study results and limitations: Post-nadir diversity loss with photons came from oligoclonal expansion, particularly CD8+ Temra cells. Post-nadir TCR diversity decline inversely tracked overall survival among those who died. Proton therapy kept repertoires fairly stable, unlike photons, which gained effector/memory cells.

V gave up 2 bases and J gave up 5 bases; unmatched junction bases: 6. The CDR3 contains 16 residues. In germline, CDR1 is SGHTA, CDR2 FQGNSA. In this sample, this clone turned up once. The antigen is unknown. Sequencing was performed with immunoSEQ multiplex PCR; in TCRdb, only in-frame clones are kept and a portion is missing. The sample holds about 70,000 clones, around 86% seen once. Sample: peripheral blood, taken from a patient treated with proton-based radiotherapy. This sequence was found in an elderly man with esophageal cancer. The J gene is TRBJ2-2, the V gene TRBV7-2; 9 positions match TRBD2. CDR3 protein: CASSLLSGGRTGELFF. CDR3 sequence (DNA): TGTGCCAGCAGCTTACTGAGCGGGGGGAGGACCGGGGAGCTGTTTTTT.